This T cell receptor beta chain was identified during a study of T cell changes during pregnancy in multiple sclerosis. Data came from immunoSEQ multiplex PCR; TCRdb stores just in-frame clones and leaves some out. This table holds about 70,000 clones, just over 90% found once. Per germline, CDR1 MDHEN and CDR2 SYDVKM. Trimming pared 5 bases from V and 1 base from J, leaving 8 bases between. The CDR3 covers 13 residues. Sequenced here: peripheral blood, sampled in the second trimester of pregnancy. This TCR came from a female donor in good health, enrolled as a control in a pregnancy study. The chain joins TRBV28 to TRBJ1-1; D perhaps matches TRBD1 (6 bases). Here the CDR3 reads CASSRTANTEAFF. The CDR3 coding sequence is TGTGCCAGCAGTCGGACAGCGAACACTGAAGCTTTCTTT. The complete variable domain, with remaining parts taken from reference TRBV28 and TRBJ1-1, reads DVKVTQSSRYLVKRTGEKVFLECVQDMDHENMFWYRQDPGLGLRLIYFSYDVKMKEKGDIPEGYSVSREKKERFSLILESASTNQTSMYLCASSRTANTEAFFGQGTRLTVV.